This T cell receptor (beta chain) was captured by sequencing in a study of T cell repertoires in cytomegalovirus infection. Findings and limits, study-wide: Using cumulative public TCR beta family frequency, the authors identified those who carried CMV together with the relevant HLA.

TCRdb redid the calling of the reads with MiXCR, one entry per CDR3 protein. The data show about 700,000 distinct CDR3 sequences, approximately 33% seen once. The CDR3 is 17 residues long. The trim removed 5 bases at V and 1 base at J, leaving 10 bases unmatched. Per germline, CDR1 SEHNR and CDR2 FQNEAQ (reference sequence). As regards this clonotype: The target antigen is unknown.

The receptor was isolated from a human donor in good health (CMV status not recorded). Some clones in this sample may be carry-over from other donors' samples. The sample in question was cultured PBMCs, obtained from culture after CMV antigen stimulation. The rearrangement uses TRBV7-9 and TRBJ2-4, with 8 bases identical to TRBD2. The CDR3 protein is CASSLRAGESAKNIQYF. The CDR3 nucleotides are TGTGCCAGCAGCCTCAGAGCGGGAGAATCGGCCAAAAACATTCAGTACTTC.